The clone carrying this T cell receptor (beta chain) came up once. Its matching antigen is unknown. The data derive from a study of T cells in localized non-small cell lung cancer. Study results and caveats: One tumor region alone was sequenced, and heterogeneity therefore remains possible. Elevated blood T cell density was associated with longer overall survival. Clonality peaked in uninvolved adjacent lung rather than tumor. Within adjacent lung there appeared a median 57 of the top 100 tumor clones.

The data were produced by immunoSEQ multiplex PCR, yet TCRdb's version contains in-frame clones alone and is incomplete. Among about 23,000 clones listed, 85% to 90% were seen once. The sequencing used peripheral blood, collected before any cancer treatment. The clonotype comes from a male donor at least 60 years old with stage I lung adenocarcinoma.

In DNA, the CDR3 is TGTGCCAGCAGCTTAGCTTCCCCAATCACCGGGGAGCTGTTTTTT. This gives the protein CASSLASPITGELFF. This sequence joins TRBV7-9 and TRBJ2-2; D is unresolved. The CDR3 is 15 amino acids. V lost 0 bases and J lost 4, with 9 bases in between. CDR1 and CDR2 (germline): SEHNR, FQNEAQ (reference sequence).